This entry describes one T cell receptor (beta chain). The record originates from a study of patients and donors after allogeneic stem cell transplantation. Using its own MiXCR run on the RT-PCR reads, TCRdb lists one record per CDR3 protein. Found here are 150,000 to 250,000 distinct CDR3 sequences, 41% of them singletons; the top ten hold 33%. The germline CDR1 and CDR2 sequences are MNHNY and SVGAGI (reference sequence). The V end lost 6 bases, the J end lost 5 bases, and 11 bases lay between the germline ends. This CDR3 is 13 amino acids long. Sequenced material: blood, either unsorted or a sorted T cell fraction (not recorded which). This sequence was found in a human donor who was either an allogeneic HSCT recipient or a stem cell or donor lymphocyte infusion donor (not recorded which). It is not recorded whose cells these are; they may come from a transplant donor. The rearrangement links TRBV6-6 to TRBJ1-5; D is ambiguous. The chain's CDR3 is CASSTSGDQPQHF. CDR3 DNA: TGTGCCAGCAGCACGTCAGGAGATCAGCCCCAGCATTTT.